The clone carrying this TCR beta chain was seen only a few times. The target antigen is unknown. Germline CDR1 and CDR2: MRHNA and SNTAGT. The V gene lost 3 bases and the J gene lost 4 bases, with 16 bases spanning the gap. The CDR3 length is 16 residues. When less than 11 days of culture had elapsed, CD4+ T cells were isolated. Each participant received a vaccine that was either BNT162b2 or mRNA-1273, given as two doses. The sample originates from a study of vaccination effects on CD4 cells after COVID-19. Assay used: immunoSEQ multiplex PCR; TCRdb lists only in-frame clones, some missing. The sample yields about 45,000 clones, more than 65% seen once.

The rearrangement links TRBV6-4 to TRBJ2-1; D is perhaps TRBD2 (6 bases). Source: CD4+ T cells from PBMCs cultured without peptide, taken after COVID-19 vaccination. The TCR was taken from a human donor who received a COVID-19 vaccine. The CDR3 bases are TGTGCCAGCAGTGAGCAGGCGGGGTACCCTTACAATGAGCAGTTCTTC. Its protein product is CASSEQAGYPYNEQFF.